The next 25 T cell receptor beta chains were all read from a single sample in a study of shared T cell receptors in the human thymus (dated by TCRdb to the early 2020s). The library was made by the immunoSEQ multiplex PCR assay. TCRdb mirrors the immuneACCESS table, restricted to in-frame sequences. Some clones are absent from its copies; in checked studies, under half trace to an unresolved V gene, and the reason for the others is unknown. Counted in this sample were 500,000 to 850,000 clones; around 87% of them appeared once. The ten most abundant clones make up just under 0.0095% of the sample. The data were also submitted as part of a second study, on human thymus T cells.

The specimen was thymocytes. All receptors come from a boy under two years old with a congenital heart defect. Donor details come from another sample of the same person, matched by shared clones.

The V gene is TRBV7-4, the J gene TRBJ1-5; D possibly corresponds to TRBD1 (5 bases). CDR3 length: 14 residues. CDR1 is SGHVT and CDR2 is SQSDAQ in the germline V gene. V shed 11 bases and J shed 11 bases, with 25 bases lying between them. The CDR3 DNA sequence: TGTGCCTGCCATACGCCCAGGGCCGCACGTGCCCAGCATTTT. Protein product: CACHTPRAARAQHF.

The chain recombines TRBV5-6 with TRBJ1-6; the match to TRBD1 covers 7 bases. Germline values: CDR1 SGHDT, CDR2 YYEEEE. The V gene end was trimmed by 2 bases and the J gene end by 5 bases; junction bases not matched to a gene: 4. The CDR3 is 15 residues long. The CDR3 reads CASSLQGNHNSPLHF. As DNA, the CDR3 is TGTGCCAGCAGCTTACAGGGGAACCATAATTCACCCCTCCACTTT.

The sample holds one count of this clone. V usage is TRBV27 and J usage is TRBJ1-2; 10 nucleotides agree with TRBD1. The ends lost 3 bases at V and 7 bases at J; junction bases unmatched: 8. Germline CDR1 reads MNHEY; CDR2 reads SMNVEV (reference sequence). This CDR3 comprises 15 residues. The CDR3 DNA reads TGTGCCAGCAGTTTTTGGGGGACAGGGGAGTTTGGCTACACCTTC. Translation: CASSFWGTGEFGYTF.

The chain links TRBV27 to TRBJ1-2; 8 bases map to TRBD1. CDR1 MNHEY and CDR2 SMNVEV come from the germline V gene (reference sequence). V lost 5 bases, J lost 4 bases, and 9 bases stayed unmatched. The CDR3 covers 15 residues. This CDR3 reads CASSLRQGRVYGYTF. CDR3 bases: TGTGCCAGCAGTCTCCGACAGGGGAGGGTCTATGGCTACACCTTC.

The chain combines TRBV27 with TRBJ1-2, with 10 positions matching TRBD1. CDR3 length equals 14 residues. V lost 4 bases and J lost 4; bases outside the gene matches: 3. In germline, CDR1 is MNHEY, CDR2 SMNVEV (reference sequence). The CDR3 DNA reads as TGTGCCAGCAGTTCGACAGGGGGCCGCTATGGCTACACCTTC. Translated, it gives CASSSTGGRYGYTF.

This clone was picked up one time. Other DNA variants within this sample encode the same CDR3. The V call is TRBV5-4, the J call TRBJ2-7, with a weak D call TRBD2 (5 bases). Germline loops: CDR1 SGHNT, CDR2 YYREEE (reference sequence). The V end lost 1 base, the J end lost 6 bases, and 8 bases lay between the germline ends. This CDR3 region has 12 residues. CDR3: CASSLLRGEQYF. The CDR3 bases are TGTGCCAGCAGCTTGCTCCGGGGCGAGCAGTACTTC.

The chain recombines TRBV30 with TRBJ1-5, with D perhaps TRBD1 (5 bases). CDR1 is GTSNPN and CDR2 is SVGIG in the germline V gene (reference sequence). This CDR3 contains 16 residues. Trimming left V 2 bases short and J 0 bases short, with 14 bases between. Written as DNA, the CDR3 is TGTGCCTGGAGTAACAGCCAGGGAAATAGCAATCAGCCCCAGCATTTT. Translated: CAWSNSQGNSNQPQHF.

The chain couples TRBV2 to TRBJ2-6; D may be TRBD1 (6 bases). This CDR3 has 17 residues. V was clipped by 6 bases and J by 0 bases, with 15 bases between them. From germline, CDR1 is SNHLY and CDR2 FYNNEI. The CDR3 sequence is CASRRTAPNSGANVLTF. Here the CDR3 DNA reads TGTGCCAGCAGGCGGACAGCCCCAAACTCTGGGGCCAACGTCCTGACTTTC.

V gene TRBV28 combines with J gene TRBJ1-2; the match to TRBD1 covers 7 bases. Trimming cost V 5 bases and J 4 bases; bases outside gene matches: 4. The length of the CDR3 is 13 residues. Per the germline V gene, CDR1 is MDHEN and CDR2 is SYDVKM. The CDR3 here is CASSPGGPYGYTF. The DNA of the CDR3 is TGTGCCAGCAGTCCAGGGGGGCCCTATGGCTACACCTTC.

The chain uses TRBV7-9 and TRBJ2-3; 8 bases fit TRBD2. Germline lookup yields CDR1 SEHNR and CDR2 FQNEAQ (reference sequence). This CDR3 spans 14 amino acids. V was clipped by 3 bases and J by 3 bases; unmatched bases: 2. CDR3 amino acids: CASSFRLATDTQYF. CDR3 nucleotides: TGTGCCAGCAGCTTCAGACTAGCGACAGATACGCAGTATTTT.

The chain combines TRBV29-1 with TRBJ1-1; 10 bases match TRBD1. The CDR3 contains 14 residues. With V trimmed by 5 bases and J by 3 bases, 6 bases remained unmatched. CDR1 is SQVTM, CDR2 ANQGSEA, per germline. The CDR3 bases are TGCAGCGTTCGGACAGGGGGTAAGGACACTGAAGCTTTCTTT. Translating gives CSVRTGGKDTEAFF.

The V call is TRBV14, the J call TRBJ2-7, with 9 bases fitting TRBD1. J lost 4 bases, V lost 2 bases, and 6 bases had no gene match. Germline V gene lookup returns CDR1 SGHDN and CDR2 FVKESK. This CDR3 comprises 15 residues. The CDR3: CASSQIPGQGYEQYF. In nucleotides, the CDR3 is TGTGCCAGCAGCCAAATACCGGGACAGGGTTACGAGCAGTACTTC.

In this sample, this clone turned up a few times. The same CDR3 arises from other DNA sequences in this sample as well. The chain uses TRBV6-1 and TRBJ1-3; unclear D gene. Trimming took off 2 bases at V and 0 bases at J, with 5 bases between the two ends. This CDR3 is built from 14 residues. In germline, CDR1 is MNHNS, CDR2 SASEGT. CDR3 sequence: CASSERGSGNTIYF. CDR3 bases: TGTGCCAGCAGTGAACGGGGCTCTGGAAACACCATATATTTT.

The V and J genes are TRBV28 and TRBJ1-1; maybe TRBD1 (6 bases). The germline CDR1 and CDR2 sequences are MDHEN and SYDVKM. Trimming removed 3 bases from V and 3 bases from J, with 8 bases in between. The CDR3 has 13 residues. This chain's CDR3 is CASSFTGHTEAFF. The CDR3 nucleotides read TGTGCCAGCAGTTTTACAGGGCACACTGAAGCTTTCTTT.

This chain links TRBV5-6 with TRBJ1-5, with D possibly being TRBD1 (5 bases). Germline CDR1 SGHDT, CDR2 YYEEEE. Trimming left V 4 bases short and J 4 bases short, with 18 bases between. The CDR3 loop spans 16 amino acids. The CDR3 loop is CASSNHQGPLNQPQHF. CDR3 nucleotide sequence: TGTGCCAGCAGCAACCACCAGGGTCCCCTTAATCAGCCCCAGCATTTT. Full variable domain (missing parts from reference TRBV5-6 and TRBJ1-5): DAGVTQSPTHLIKTRGQQVTLRCSPKSGHDTVSWYQQALGQGPQFIFQYYEEEERQRGNFPDRFSGHQFPNYSSELNVNALLLGDSALYLCASSNHQGPLNQPQHFGDGTRLSIL.

The J gene is TRBJ1-5, the V gene TRBV7-9; a possible D gene is TRBD1 (6 bases). Trimming removed 3 bases from V and 4 bases from J, with 10 bases in between. Germline V lookup: CDR1 SEHNR, CDR2 FQNEAQ (reference sequence). The length of the CDR3 is 14 residues. CDR3 DNA: TGTGCCAGCAGCTTGTTGGGGACAAATCAGCCCCAGCATTTT. Its translation: CASSLLGTNQPQHF.

This clone is a singleton in its sample. V and J are TRBV10-3 and TRBJ1-5; TRBD1 agrees at 9 bases. Germline assignment: CDR1 ENHRY and CDR2 SYGVKD. The CDR3 loop spans 19 amino acids. The V gene end was trimmed by 3 bases and the J gene end by 1 base; junction bases not matched to a gene: 13. CDR3 nucleotide sequence: TGTGCCATCAGTGACCCCGGACAGGGGAAACGAAGGAGCAATCAGCCCCAGCATTTT. Translating gives CAISDPGQGKRRSNQPQHF.

This rearrangement joins TRBV6-5 to TRBJ1-2, with TRBD1 matching 7 bases. The CDR3 extends over 14 amino acids. V gave up 5 bases and J gave up 4 bases; unmatched junction bases: 7. Per the germline V gene, CDR1 is MNHEY and CDR2 is SVGAGI. CDR3: CASSNDRAGYGYTF. CDR3 coding DNA: TGTGCCAGCAGTAATGACAGGGCTGGCTATGGCTACACCTTC.

The chain recombines TRBV5-6 with TRBJ2-7; 7 bases fit TRBD1. After removal of 0 bases from V and 6 bases from J, the junction contained 9 bases not matched to a gene. The CDR3 runs 15 residues. Germline values: CDR1 SGHDT, CDR2 YYEEEE. The CDR3, as DNA: TGTGCCAGCAGCTTGGCCAGACAGGGCCTTGGCGAGCAGTACTTC. It is translated as CASSLARQGLGEQYF.

V is TRBV28 and J is TRBJ1-2; D might be TRBD1 (5 bases). CDR1 MDHEN and CDR2 SYDVKM come from the germline V gene. Trimming stripped 5 bases from V and 4 bases from J, with 20 bases between. This CDR3 is 16 amino acids long. CDR3 loop: CASSTKGLIRIYGYTF. The CDR3 nucleotides are TGTGCCAGCAGTACCAAGGGGCTGATCAGGATCTATGGCTACACCTTC.

J is TRBJ1-1 and V is TRBV29-1; 7 bases are a match to TRBD1. The V segment lost 6 bases and the J segment 1 base; nucleotides outside the gene matches: 5. This CDR3 has 13 residues. Germline V gives CDR1 SQVTM, CDR2 ANQGSEA. As DNA, the CDR3 is TGCAGCGTGCCCCAGGGGGGGAACACTGAAGCTTTCTTT. It is translated as CSVPQGGNTEAFF.

This chain connects TRBV9 to TRBJ2-7; 8 bases are a match to TRBD2. V dropped 4 bases and J dropped 2; count of bases not matched to a gene: 5. This CDR3 is 14 amino acids long. CDR1 and CDR2 from the germline V gene are SGDLS and YYNGEE. CDR3 nucleotides: TGTGCCAGCAGCCCGAGACTAGCGCCCTACGAGCAGTACTTC. Encoded protein: CASSPRLAPYEQYF.

The rearrangement links TRBV4-1 to TRBJ1-2; no firm D call. The CDR3 runs to 16 residues. The germline gives CDR1 MGHRA, CDR2 YSYEKL. V dropped 3 bases and J dropped 8 bases, with 22 bases sitting between them. The CDR3 bases are TGCGCCAGCAGCCACCCCAGTGGGGAGCCCCAGGTGGGCTACACCTTC. It yields the protein CASSHPSGEPQVGYTF.

The chain couples TRBV5-5 to TRBJ2-2, with D perhaps TRBD2 (5 bases). Germline V gene lookup returns CDR1 SGHKS and CDR2 YYEKEE (reference sequence). The V end was cut by 4 bases, the J end by 7 bases, with 20 bases between. CDR3 length: 16 residues. This chain's CDR3 is CASSTKVGKRSGELFF. The CDR3 region has the DNA TGTGCCAGCAGCACCAAAGTCGGGAAGAGGAGCGGGGAGCTGTTTTTT.

The chain is built from TRBV14 and TRBJ1-6, with D possibly being TRBD1 (5 bases). V lost 1 base and J 5 bases, leaving 12 bases between the germline ends. The germline V gene encodes CDR1 SGHDN and CDR2 FVKESK. This CDR3 is built from 16 residues. The CDR3 region has the DNA TGTGCCAGCAGCCAAGCAGCGACAGCGCATAATTCACCCCTCCACTTT. This gives the protein CASSQAATAHNSPLHF.